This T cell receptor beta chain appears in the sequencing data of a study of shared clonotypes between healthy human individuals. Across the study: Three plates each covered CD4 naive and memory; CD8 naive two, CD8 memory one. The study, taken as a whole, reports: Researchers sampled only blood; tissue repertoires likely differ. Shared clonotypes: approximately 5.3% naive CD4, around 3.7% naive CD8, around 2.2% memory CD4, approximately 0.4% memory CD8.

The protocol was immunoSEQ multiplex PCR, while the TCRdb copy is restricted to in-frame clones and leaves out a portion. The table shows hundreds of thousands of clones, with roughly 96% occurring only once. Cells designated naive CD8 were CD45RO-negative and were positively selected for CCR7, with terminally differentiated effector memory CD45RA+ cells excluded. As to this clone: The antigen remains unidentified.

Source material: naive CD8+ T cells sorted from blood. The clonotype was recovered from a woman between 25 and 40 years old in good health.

DNA for the CDR3: TGTGCCAGTAGTATCGGTAGCGGGAGCTCTCAAGAGCAGTACTTC. It specifies CASSIGSGSSQEQYF. V is TRBV19 and J is TRBJ2-7; 9 nucleotides agree with TRBD2. Germline V gene sequence: CDR1 LNHDA, CDR2 SQIVND (reference sequence). J gave up 7 bases and V 3 bases, and 10 bases lay outside the gene matches. The CDR3 contains 15 residues.